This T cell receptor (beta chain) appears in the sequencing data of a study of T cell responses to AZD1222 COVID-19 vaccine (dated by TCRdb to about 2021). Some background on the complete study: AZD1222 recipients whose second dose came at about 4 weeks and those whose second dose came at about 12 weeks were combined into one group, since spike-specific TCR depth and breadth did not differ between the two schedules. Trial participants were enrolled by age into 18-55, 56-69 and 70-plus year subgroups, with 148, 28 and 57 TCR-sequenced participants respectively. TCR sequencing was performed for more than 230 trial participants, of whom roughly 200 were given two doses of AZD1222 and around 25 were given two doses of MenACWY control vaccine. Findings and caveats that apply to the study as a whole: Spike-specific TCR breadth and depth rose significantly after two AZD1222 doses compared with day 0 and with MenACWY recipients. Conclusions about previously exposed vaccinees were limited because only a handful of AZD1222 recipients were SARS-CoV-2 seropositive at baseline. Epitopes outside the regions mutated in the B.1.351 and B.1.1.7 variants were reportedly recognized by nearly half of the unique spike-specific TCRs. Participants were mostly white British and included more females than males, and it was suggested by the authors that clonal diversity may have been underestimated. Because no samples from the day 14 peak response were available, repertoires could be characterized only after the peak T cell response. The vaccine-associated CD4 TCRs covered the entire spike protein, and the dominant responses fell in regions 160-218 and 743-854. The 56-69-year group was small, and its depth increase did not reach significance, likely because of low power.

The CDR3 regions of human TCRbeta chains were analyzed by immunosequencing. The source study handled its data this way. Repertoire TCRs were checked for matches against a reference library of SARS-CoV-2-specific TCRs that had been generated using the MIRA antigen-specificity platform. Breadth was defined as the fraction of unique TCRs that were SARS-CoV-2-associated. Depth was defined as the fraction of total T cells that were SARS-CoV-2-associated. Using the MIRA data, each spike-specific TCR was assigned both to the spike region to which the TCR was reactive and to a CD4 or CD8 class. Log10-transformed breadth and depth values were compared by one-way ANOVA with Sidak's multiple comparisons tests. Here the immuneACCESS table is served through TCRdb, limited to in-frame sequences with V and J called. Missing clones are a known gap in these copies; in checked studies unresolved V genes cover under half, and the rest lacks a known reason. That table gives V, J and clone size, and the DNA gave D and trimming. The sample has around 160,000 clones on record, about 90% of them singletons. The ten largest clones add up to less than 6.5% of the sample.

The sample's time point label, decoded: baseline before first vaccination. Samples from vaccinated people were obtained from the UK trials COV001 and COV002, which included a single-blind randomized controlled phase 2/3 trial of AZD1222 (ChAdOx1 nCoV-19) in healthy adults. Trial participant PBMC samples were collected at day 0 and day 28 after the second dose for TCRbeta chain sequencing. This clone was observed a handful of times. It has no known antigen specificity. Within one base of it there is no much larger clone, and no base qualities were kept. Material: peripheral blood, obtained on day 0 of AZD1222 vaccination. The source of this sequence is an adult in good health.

The nucleotides are TGTGCCAGTAGTACCCGAGACAGGACCCACGATAGCAATCAGCCCCAGCATTTT. Its coded protein is CASSTRDRTHDSNQPQHF. The sequence joins TRBV19 to TRBJ1-5; a tentative D match to TRBD1 spans 6 bases. The CDR3 has 18 amino acids, counting the end cysteine and phenylalanine. The only DNA kept is the CDR3, 54 bases in frame from the first base. CDR1 and CDR2, looked up from the germline V gene (reference sequence), are LNHDA and SQIVND. Trimming removed 4 bases from V and 0 bases from J, leaving 19 bases between the germline ends.